Listed below are T cell receptor beta chains from one sample, sequenced in a study of blood T cells in healthy people across ages. In TCRdb, the 5' RACE reads were re-called with MiXCR into one record per CDR3 protein. The profile shows nearly 800,000 distinct CDR3 sequences, 45% to 70% of them singletons. Material for sequencing was blood. The origin of the receptors is a man aged 35 to 55 in good health. Both conserved end residues are part of each CDR3. A D gene is named only where the DNA matches it firmly. A clone size is listed for some rows: how often the clone was seen (once, few, many), or a class if it is expanded.

size	J	D	V	DNA	CDR3
.	TRBJ2-5	.	TRBV6-1	TGTGCCAGCAGTGAAGCGGGGGCAGTTCTTCTGAACCAGTACTTC	CASSEAGAVLLNQYF
.	TRBJ2-4	TRBD2	TRBV7-2	TGTGCCAGCAGCTTAGAGACTAGCGGGAAGAACATTCAGTACTTC	CASSLETSGKNIQYF
.	TRBJ2-7	TRBD2	TRBV20-1	TGCAGTGCTAGGATAGACGAGCGGGAGGACCATGAGCAGTACTTC	CSARIDEREDHEQYF
.	TRBJ1-2	TRBD1	TRBV29-1	TGCAGCGTTGAAGCCTCTACAGGGGGCGTGGGCTATGGCTACACCTTC	CSVEASTGGVGYGYTF
.	TRBJ2-5	.	TRBV7-9	TGTGCCAGCAGCTTAGTTGACGCTTCTCAAGAGACCCAGTACTTC	CASSLVDASQETQYF
.	TRBJ2-7	.	TRBV19	TGTGCCAGTAATCGAGGACGGAGCTCCTACGAGCAGTACTTC	CASNRGRSSYEQYF
few	TRBJ1-1	.	TRBV10-3	TGTGCCATTTTCGGGGGGACTGAAGCTTTCTTT	CAIFGGTEAFF
.	TRBJ2-5	.	TRBV6-2/TRBV6-3	TGTGCCAGCACCCCCCGAAAAGGGTTCGGAGAGACCCAGTACTTC	CASTPRKGFGETQYF
.	TRBJ2-7	TRBD2	TRBV7-9	TGTGCCAGCAGCTCGGGACTAGCGGAAACCTACGAGCAGTACTTC	CASSSGLAETYEQYF
.	TRBJ2-3	.	TRBV11-3	TGTGCCAGCAGCTACCAGCAATTCGCAGGGCATCCTCCCAGGGATACGCAGTATTTT	CASSYQQFAGHPPRDTQYF
.	TRBJ2-3	TRBD1	TRBV28	TGTGCGAGCAGTTTATCGAGGGACAGGGGTTACACAGATACGCAGTATTTT	CASSLSRDRGYTDTQYF
.	TRBJ1-1	.	TRBV20-1	TGCAGTGCACTCCTGACAGGATCTACCAACACTGAAGCTTTCTTT	CSALLTGSTNTEAFF
once	TRBJ1-2	TRBD1	TRBV7-3	TGTGCCAGCAGCCCGACGACAGGGGGTCACTATGGCTACACCTTC	CASSPTTGGHYGYTF
.	TRBJ2-1	TRBD2	TRBV5-1	TGCGCCAGCAGCGTGGGACTAGCGGGCGTCTATGAGCAGTTCTTC	CASSVGLAGVYEQFF
.	TRBJ1-2	.	TRBV29-1	TGCAGCATTGAAGGCAGGGACGGCTACACCTTC	CSIEGRDGYTF
.	TRBJ2-7	TRBD1	TRBV4-1	TGCGCCAGCAGCCAAGTTAAGGTCCCAGGGGGCTCCTACGAGCAGTACTTC	CASSQVKVPGGSYEQYF
few	TRBJ2-3	.	TRBV5-1	TGCGCCAGCAGCTTGATCAACTTTAGCACAGATACGCAGTATTTT	CASSLINFSTDTQYF
few	TRBJ2-5	.	TRBV4-2	TGTGCCAGCAGCCAACCAGCCGGGAATGGGGGAGAGACCCAGTACTTC	CASSQPAGNGGETQYF
.	TRBJ2-4	.	TRBV12-3/TRBV12-4	TGTGCCAGCAGTTTGGGCGAACGGAAGGCCAAAAACATTCAGTACTTC	CASSLGERKAKNIQYF
.	TRBJ2-3	.	TRBV20-1	TGCAGTACCACATCACAGGGAGATACGCAGTATTTT	CSTTSQGDTQYF
few	TRBJ2-5	TRBD2	TRBV12-3/TRBV12-4	TGTGCCAGCAGTTTGAGCGGGGGGGCCTTAGAGACCCAGTACTTC	CASSLSGGALETQYF
few	TRBJ2-5	TRBD2	TRBV29-1	TGCAGCGTTGAGCGGGGGGTCAGAGAGACCCAGTACTTC	CSVERGVRETQYF
.	TRBJ1-2	.	TRBV20-1	TGCAGTGCTAGTTCTGGTGGCTACACCTTC	CSASSGGYTF
.	TRBJ2-3	TRBD2	TRBV7-8	TGTGCCAGCAGCTTAACTAGCGGGAGTGGCACAGATACGCAGTATTTT	CASSLTSGSGTDTQYF
.	TRBJ2-3	.	TRBV9	TGTGCCAGCAGCGGTTGGTATAGCACAGATACGCAGTATTTT	CASSGWYSTDTQYF
few	TRBJ2-1	.	TRBV20-1	TGCAGTGCTAGAGATCTAAAACTTTTTAATGAGCAGTTCTTC	CSARDLKLFNEQFF
.	TRBJ2-7	TRBD1	TRBV6-5	TGTGCCAGCAGTTACTCTTCGGGACAGGGGATTAGTGAGCAGTACTTC	CASSYSSGQGISEQYF
.	TRBJ1-2	TRBD1	TRBV27	TGTGCCAGCAGCTGGGTAACAGGGGATGGCTACACCTTC	CASSWVTGDGYTF
.	TRBJ2-4	.	TRBV7-9	TGTGCCAGCAGCCTTGGGCGGGAAAACATTCAGTACTTC	CASSLGRENIQYF
.	TRBJ2-1	TRBD2	TRBV29-1	TGCAGCGTTGAAGGGAGCGGGAGGAACGAGCAGTTCTTC	CSVEGSGRNEQFF
.	TRBJ2-5	TRBD2	TRBV27	TGTGCCAGCAGTTCCACCGGGACTAGCCCTTACAATGAGCAGTACTTC	CASSSTGTSPYNEQYF
.	TRBJ1-2	.	TRBV12-3/TRBV12-4	TGTGCCAGCAGTGGGGACGGAGACTATGGCTACACCTTC	CASSGDGDYGYTF